Described below is a single T cell receptor (beta chain) sequence and its context. This entry belongs to a study of T cell repertoires in cytomegalovirus infection. V lost 2 bases, J lost 5 bases, and 18 bases lay in between. Germline CDR1 reads SGHTA; CDR2 reads FQGTGA. The CDR3 length is 16 residues. TCRdb processed the reads anew with MiXCR; each CDR3 protein has one entry. The table lists approximately 500,000 distinct CDR3 sequences, around 10% of them singletons. Sequencing was done on a sample of PBMCs. This sequence joins TRBV7-3 and TRBJ2-5; no clear D gene. This TCR was recovered from a human donor in good health (CMV status not recorded). Some clones in this sample may be carry-over from other donors' samples. CDR3 DNA: TGTGCCAGCAGCTTACGTGGCGGAAGGGTGGGTGAGACCCAGTACTTC. Protein: CASSLRGGRVGETQYF.